The 17 T cell receptor beta chains presented below share a single source sample, sequenced in a study of CD8 T cells in Susac syndrome. An amount of RNA that ranged from roughly 0.45 to 1 ug was reverse transcribed with random hexamers. TCRdb reprocessed the immunoSEQ multiplex PCR reads with MiXCR, giving one entry per CDR3 protein. The sample holds hundreds of thousands of distinct CDR3 sequences; 95% to 97% are singletons and the top ten take approximately 0.094%. Sequenced input: CD4+ T cells from PBMCs. The receptors come from a human donor with Susac syndrome.

V is TRBV4-1 and J is TRBJ1-1; D is possibly TRBD1 (5 bases). V lost 0 bases and J lost 3, with 8 bases in between. The CDR3 is made up of 14 amino acids. Germline V lookup: CDR1 MGHRA, CDR2 YSYEKL. CDR3 DNA sequence: TGCGCCAGCAGCCAAGAACAGGAGGACACTGAAGCTTTCTTT. Residues: CASSQEQEDTEAFF.

The chain uses TRBV7-3 and TRBJ1-2, with D unresolved. This CDR3 contains 15 residues. V was trimmed by 1 base and J by 7 bases, leaving 16 bases between them. Germline V gene sequence: CDR1 SGHTA, CDR2 FQGTGA. For the CDR3, the DNA is TGTGCCAGCAGCTTAAACCCCTTCCCCGGCGGTGGCTACACCTTC. It codes for CASSLNPFPGGGYTF.

The V gene is TRBV5-8, the J gene TRBJ1-1; unclear D gene. Trimming pared 3 bases from V and 0 bases from J, leaving 9 bases between. The length of the CDR3 is 14 residues. Germline-derived CDR1 and CDR2 are SGHTS and YDEGEE. The CDR3 DNA sequence: TGTGCCAGCAGCTGGACGCGGATGAACACTGAAGCTTTCTTT. Encoded protein: CASSWTRMNTEAFF. Combining the CDR3 with reference TRBV5-8 and TRBJ1-1 gives the whole variable domain EAGVTQSPTHLIKTRGQQATLRCSPISGHTSVYWYQQALGLGLQFLLWYDEGEERNRGNFPPRFSGRQFPNYSSELNVNALELEDSALYLCASSWTRMNTEAFFGQGTRLTVV.

The chain combines TRBV9 with TRBJ2-7; D is perhaps TRBD1 (6 bases). Trimming removed 2 bases from V and 3 bases from J, with 18 bases in between. Germline CDR1 reads SGDLS; CDR2 reads YYNGEE. The CDR3 contains 16 residues. The CDR3 sequence is CASSVAPRGSNYEQYF. DNA for the CDR3: TGTGCCAGCAGCGTCGCCCCCAGGGGCTCGAACTACGAGCAGTACTTC.

V and J are TRBV20-1 and TRBJ2-5, with unresolved D. Trimming shortened V by 3 bases and J by 5 bases, and 7 bases separated the two germline ends. There are 11 residues in the CDR3. Germline loops: CDR1 DFQATT, CDR2 SNEGSKA (reference sequence). This CDR3 reads CSASVGETQYF. The DNA of the CDR3 is TGCAGTGCTAGCGTAGGGGAGACCCAGTACTTC.

This chain connects TRBV2 to TRBJ2-6, with D possibly TRBD1 on 6 matching bases. The CDR3 is 16 residues long. Between the trimmed V and J ends, which lost 6 bases and 1 base, there was a span of 13 bases. The germline V gene encodes CDR1 SNHLY and CDR2 FYNNEI. CDR3 sequence (DNA): TGTGCCAGCAGACCCCGGGACATTTCTGGGGCCAACGTCCTGACTTTC. Encoded protein: CASRPRDISGANVLTF.

The gene calls are TRBV5-1 and TRBJ1-5; D perhaps matches TRBD1 (5 bases). CDR1 is SGHRS and CDR2 is YFSETQ in the germline V gene. The CDR3 loop spans 14 amino acids. Trimming shortened V by 4 bases and J by 5 bases, and 13 bases separated the two germline ends. Written as DNA, the CDR3 is TGCGCCAGCAGCCCTGGGACTTTGGATCAGCCCCAGCATTTT. Translated: CASSPGTLDQPQHF.

The chain joins TRBV7-9 to TRBJ2-7, with TRBD2 identical over 8 bases. CDR3 length: 14 amino acids. Germline V gene lookup returns CDR1 SEHNR and CDR2 FQNEAQ (reference sequence). The junction had 3 bases not matched to a gene; V was cut back by 3 bases and J by 2 bases. The DNA for the CDR3 is TGTGCCAGCAGCTTGATGACTAGCGCCTACGAGCAGTACTTC. Translation: CASSLMTSAYEQYF.

The chain is built from TRBV29-1 and TRBJ1-1; no clear D gene. CDR1 SQVTM and CDR2 ANQGSEA come from the germline V gene. This CDR3 is 12 amino acids long. The ends were cut back, 7 bases at V and 5 bases at J, with 14 bases in the middle. The CDR3 loop reads CSGLRQETEAFF. The CDR3 DNA reads as TGCAGCGGGTTGAGGCAGGAGACTGAAGCTTTCTTT. Variable domain in full (rest from reference TRBV29-1 and TRBJ1-1): SAVISQKPSRDICQRGTSLTIQCQVDSQVTMMFWYRQQPGQSLTLIATANQGSEATYESGFVIDKFPISRPNLTFSTLTVSNMSPEDSSIYLCSGLRQETEAFFGQGTRLTVV.

V is TRBV9 and J is TRBJ1-1, with TRBD1 matching over 9 bases. J was trimmed by 4 bases and V by 3 bases; bases with no gene match: 7. The CDR3 contains 15 residues. Germline loops: CDR1 SGDLS, CDR2 YYNGEE. The CDR3 DNA sequence: TGTGCCAGCAGCGCGATGACAGGGGGATTCACTGAAGCTTTCTTT. Protein sequence: CASSAMTGGFTEAFF.

Details on this clonotype: One end of the junction does not line up with germline, which may come from a read error. The chain uses TRBV5-1 and TRBJ1-1; TRBD1 aligns across 7 bases. CDR3 size: 12 residues. Germline V gene lookup returns CDR1 SGHRS and CDR2 YFSETQ. The CDR3 spells CASRLEGAEAFF. CDR3 sequence (DNA): TGCGCCAGCAGGTTGGAGGGGGCGGAAGCTTTCTTT.

V is TRBV9 and J is TRBJ1-1; 9 nucleotides match TRBD1. The CDR3 sequence is 16 residues long. V shed 3 bases and J 4 bases; nucleotides not matched to a gene: 10. CDR1 is SGDLS and CDR2 is YYNGEE in the germline V gene. CDR3 in amino acids: CASSARDREAGTEAFF. The DNA for the CDR3 is TGTGCCAGCAGCGCCCGGGACAGGGAGGCCGGCACTGAAGCTTTCTTT. Using reference TRBV9 and TRBJ1-1 for the parts outside the CDR3, the full variable domain is DSGVTQTPKHLITATGQRVTLRCSPRSGDLSVYWYQQSLDQGLQFLIQYYNGEERAKGNILERFSAQQFPDLHSELNLSSLELGDSALYFCASSARDREAGTEAFFGQGTRLTVV.

This clonotype is a singleton in its sample. V usage is TRBV20-1 and J usage is TRBJ2-3, with D possibly matching TRBD2 (6 bases). The V gene's germline CDR1 is DFQATT and CDR2 SNEGSKA (reference sequence). The CDR3 runs to 13 residues. V shed 2 bases and J shed 5 bases, with 11 bases lying between them. The CDR3 DNA reads TGCAGTGCTAGAAACGGGAGCGAAGATACGCAGTATTTT. Translation gives CSARNGSEDTQYF.

The chain links TRBV7-9 to TRBJ2-7; D gene ambiguous. Trimming pared 1 base from V and 2 bases from J, leaving 9 bases between. Germline V gene sequence: CDR1 SEHNR, CDR2 FQNEAQ (reference sequence). The CDR3 contains 14 residues. The CDR3 DNA is TGTGCCAGCAGCTTAGGGGGTGCTCCCTACGAGCAGTACTTC. Translating gives CASSLGGAPYEQYF.

The chain couples TRBV4-2 to TRBJ2-5; D not resolved. V dropped 4 bases and J dropped 5 bases, with 11 bases sitting between them. The CDR3 covers 13 residues. Germline CDR1 LGHNA, CDR2 YNFKEQ. In DNA form, the CDR3 reads TGTGCCAGCAGCCCTCGTATTATGGAGACCCAGTACTTC. Its protein product is CASSPRIMETQYF.

The CDR3, as DNA: TGTGCCAGCATAAGGGTTTTCGAGCAGTTCTTC. It translates to CASIRVFEQFF. The chain links TRBV2 to TRBJ2-1; D is undetermined. Trimming left V 7 bases short and J 10 bases short, with 11 bases between. Germline values: CDR1 SNHLY, CDR2 FYNNEI. This CDR3 comprises 11 residues. The full variable domain, its missing parts supplied by reference TRBV2 and TRBJ2-1, is EPEVTQTPSHQVTQMGQEVILRCVPISNHLYFYWYRQILGQKVEFLVSFYNNEISEKSEIFDDQFSVERPDGSNFTLKIRSTKLEDSAMYFCASIRVFEQFFGPGTRLTVL.

The chain couples TRBV6-5 to TRBJ1-1; 7 positions agree with TRBD1. The CDR3 totals 13 residues. Germline trimming cut 5 bases from V and 6 bases from J; bases unmatched to any gene: 6. The V gene's germline CDR1 is MNHEY and CDR2 SVGAGI. As DNA, the CDR3 is TGTGCCAGCAGTCGACAGGGTGGCCCTGAAGCTTTCTTT. It encodes CASSRQGGPEAFF.